This entry lists 17 T cell receptor beta chains sequenced from one sample in a study of cytomegalovirus exposure and HLA in healthy donors. Use of 60 Vbeta and 13 Jbeta primers characterized the PCR. Generated by immunoSEQ multiplex PCR, the TCRdb table keeps only in-frame clones and is missing some. The sample consists of about 160,000 clones, around 60% of them appearing once. Material for sequencing was PBMCs. Receptors were obtained from a woman in her sixties in good health and CMV-seropositive.

V and J are TRBV5-6 and TRBJ2-5, with a weak D call TRBD2 (6 bases). V lost 0 bases and J 4 bases, leaving 22 bases between the germline ends. The CDR3 covers 18 residues. Germline CDR1 SGHDT, CDR2 YYEEEE. CDR3 in amino acids: CASSLALWDSRVGETQYF. CDR3 coding DNA: TGTGCCAGCAGCTTGGCCCTCTGGGACTCAAGGGTAGGAGAGACCCAGTACTTC.

The rearrangement links TRBV7-2 to TRBJ1-2; D gene unclear. The CDR3 has 12 amino acids. The germline V gene encodes CDR1 SGHTA and CDR2 FQGNSA. Trimming shortened V by 7 bases and J by 3 bases, and 9 bases separated the two germline ends. CDR3 amino acids: CASTRGYYGYTF. The CDR3 DNA follows: TGTGCCAGCACTCGGGGATACTATGGCTACACCTTC.

The chain uses TRBV28 and TRBJ2-7, with 13 bases lining up with TRBD2. V trimming: 5 bases; J trimming: 5 bases; junction bases outside the gene matches: 6. Germline lookup yields CDR1 MDHEN and CDR2 SYDVKM. The CDR3 has 15 residues. The DNA for the CDR3 is TGTGCCAGCAGTCCCCAGGGACTAGCGGGACACGAGCAGTACTTC. Translation: CASSPQGLAGHEQYF.

This clone was seen more than once but under ten times. This rearrangement joins TRBV6-5 to TRBJ1-4; 7 bases are a match to TRBD1. Germline trimming cut 2 bases from V and 4 bases from J; bases unmatched to any gene: 4. This CDR3 spans 15 amino acids. CDR1 is MNHEY and CDR2 is SVGAGI in the germline V gene. As DNA, the CDR3 is TGTGCCAGCAGTTACCAGACAGGGAGTAATGAAAAACTGTTTTTT. Translating it yields CASSYQTGSNEKLFF.

This rearrangement joins TRBV5-1 to TRBJ2-7, with TRBD1 matching over 10 bases. Germline lookup yields CDR1 SGHRS and CDR2 YFSETQ. The CDR3 runs to 15 residues. The ends lost 3 bases at V and 2 bases at J; junction bases unmatched: 5. CDR3 sequence: CASSSGTGVAYEQYF. For the CDR3, the DNA is TGCGCCAGCAGCTCCGGGACAGGGGTTGCCTACGAGCAGTACTTC.

The V call is TRBV11-2, the J call TRBJ1-1; TRBD1 matches 8 bases. The CDR3 totals 14 residues. Unmatched junction bases numbered 6, after V lost 5 bases and J lost 4 bases. The V gene's germline CDR1 is SGHAT and CDR2 FQNNGV. CDR3 region: CASSADRVGTEAFF. The CDR3 nucleotides read TGTGCCAGCAGCGCGGACAGGGTAGGCACTGAAGCTTTCTTT.

The genes are TRBV15 and TRBJ2-2, with a possible D match to TRBD1 (6 bases). The CDR3 sequence is 15 residues long. CDR1 and CDR2 from the germline V gene are LNHNV and YYDKDF (reference sequence). The V gene lost 4 bases and the J gene lost 4 bases, with 13 bases spanning the gap. The CDR3 here is CATSILSGVTGELFF. CDR3 coding DNA: TGTGCCACCAGCATACTCTCAGGGGTCACCGGGGAGCTGTTTTTT.

The rearrangement uses TRBV28 and TRBJ2-7, with 8 bases identical to TRBD1. The CDR3 loop spans 14 amino acids. CDR1 and CDR2 (germline): MDHEN, SYDVKM. The junction had 5 bases not matched to a gene; V was cut back by 5 bases and J by 2 bases. The DNA for the CDR3 is TGTGCCAGCAGTAGCGGACAGGGACCCTACGAGCAGTACTTC. This translates into CASSSGQGPYEQYF.

The V gene is TRBV5-1, the J gene TRBJ1-1; D call uncertain. The CDR3 loop spans 15 amino acids. Trimming pared 4 bases from V and 4 bases from J, leaving 17 bases between. Germline values: CDR1 SGHRS, CDR2 YFSETQ. The CDR3 loop is CASSRGGSLGTEAFF. The DNA for the CDR3 is TGCGCCAGCAGCCGGGGTGGCAGCCTGGGCACTGAAGCTTTCTTT.

The V gene is TRBV29-1, the J gene TRBJ1-1; D ambiguous. The CDR3 runs to 13 residues. Germline assignment: CDR1 SQVTM and CDR2 ANQGSEA. V was shortened by 2 bases and J by 2 bases, with 9 bases between the two germline ends. The CDR3 loop is CSVESGTNTEAFF. As DNA, the CDR3 is TGCAGCGTTGAATCAGGTACCAACACTGAAGCTTTCTTT.

V gene TRBV30 combines with J gene TRBJ2-7; D perhaps matches TRBD2 (5 bases). Looked up from germline, CDR1 is GTSNPN and CDR2 is SVGIG (reference sequence). V lost 7 bases to trimming and J lost 7 bases, with 23 bases between them. The CDR3 is 14 residues long. This CDR3 reads CAFSDWVLGWEQYF. CDR3 DNA: TGTGCCTTCTCGGACTGGGTTCTGGGGTGGGAGCAGTACTTC.

The rearrangement links TRBV5-1 to TRBJ2-2; TRBD2 aligns across 10 bases. This CDR3 is built from 18 residues. Per germline, CDR1 SGHRS and CDR2 YFSETQ. With 0 bases clipped from V and 4 bases from J, the junction kept 9 bases outside the gene matches. CDR3 residues: CASSLGPSGSQGTGELFF. The CDR3 coding sequence is TGCGCCAGCAGCTTGGGCCCTAGCGGGAGCCAAGGCACCGGGGAGCTGTTTTTT.

The J gene is TRBJ1-2, the V gene TRBV19, with 8 bases aligning to TRBD1. Germline V CDR1 and CDR2: LNHDA, SQIVND (reference sequence). The V segment lost 6 bases and the J segment 8 bases; nucleotides outside the gene matches: 8. This CDR3 has 13 amino acids. CDR3 sequence (DNA): TGTGCCAGTAGGGGGGACAGGTCCTCCGGCTACACCTTC. Translating it yields CASRGDRSSGYTF. The full variable domain, with the rest looked up from reference TRBV19 and TRBJ1-2, is DGGITQSPKYLFRKEGQNVTLSCEQNLNHDAMYWYRQDPGQGLRLIYYSQIVNDFQKGDIAEGYSVSREKKESFPLTVTSAQKNPTAFYLCASRGDRSSGYTFGSGTRLTVV.

The chain couples TRBV28 to TRBJ2-3; TRBD2 is a possible D gene (6 bases). This CDR3 region has 15 residues. Per the germline V gene, CDR1 is MDHEN and CDR2 is SYDVKM. Trimming took off 6 bases at V and 6 bases at J, with 19 bases between the two ends. This chain's CDR3 is CASRFLGAGLDTQYF. DNA for the CDR3: TGTGCCAGCAGATTTTTAGGGGCGGGGTTGGATACGCAGTATTTT.

This clone has only a few counts. This chain connects TRBV28 to TRBJ2-7; 8 bases are a match to TRBD1. J was trimmed by 3 bases and V by 10 bases; bases with no gene match: 5. The CDR3 covers 12 residues. Looked up from germline, CDR1 is MDHEN and CDR2 is SYDVKM. The CDR3 loop reads CATGQGNYEQYF. CDR3 DNA sequence: TGTGCCACAGGACAGGGTAACTACGAGCAGTACTTC.

The chain employs TRBV28 and TRBJ2-5, with 10 positions matching TRBD2. Germline lookup yields CDR1 MDHEN and CDR2 SYDVKM. The CDR3 is made up of 15 amino acids. J was trimmed by 2 bases and V by 10 bases; bases with no gene match: 10. The DNA for the CDR3 is TGTGCCACCCTGCCTAGCGGGAGTAGGCAAGAGACCCAGTACTTC. Translated: CATLPSGSRQETQYF.

The chain links TRBV15 to TRBJ2-1, with a possible D match to TRBD2 (6 bases). From germline, CDR1 is LNHNV and CDR2 YYDKDF (reference sequence). The CDR3 has 13 residues. Trimming pared 0 bases from V and 9 bases from J, leaving 9 bases between. This CDR3 is CATSRDWRGEQFF. The CDR3 DNA is TGTGCCACCAGCAGAGATTGGCGGGGTGAGCAGTTCTTC.